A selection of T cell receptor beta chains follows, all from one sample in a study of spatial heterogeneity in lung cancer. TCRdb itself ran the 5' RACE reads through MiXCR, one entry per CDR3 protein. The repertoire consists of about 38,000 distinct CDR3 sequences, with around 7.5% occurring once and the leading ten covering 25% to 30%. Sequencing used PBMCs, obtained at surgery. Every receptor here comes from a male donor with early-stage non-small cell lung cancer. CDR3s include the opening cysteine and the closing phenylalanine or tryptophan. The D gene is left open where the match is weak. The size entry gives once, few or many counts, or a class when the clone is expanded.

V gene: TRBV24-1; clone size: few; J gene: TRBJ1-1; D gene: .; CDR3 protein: CATSGASTEAFF; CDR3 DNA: TGTGCCACCAGTGGGGCCTCGACCGAAGCTTTCTTT
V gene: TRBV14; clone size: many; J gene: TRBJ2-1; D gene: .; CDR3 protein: CASSQSQGFGNNEQFF; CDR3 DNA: TGTGCCAGCAGCCAATCTCAGGGGTTCGGGAACAATGAGCAGTTCTTC
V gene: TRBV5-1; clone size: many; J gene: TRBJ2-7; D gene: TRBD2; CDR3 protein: CASSKGLAGGPPYEQYF; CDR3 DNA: TGCGCCAGCAGCAAGGGACTAGCGGGGGGACCCCCCTACGAGCAGTACTTC
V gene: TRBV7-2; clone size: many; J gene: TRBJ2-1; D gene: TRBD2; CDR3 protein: CASSVTGLAYVEQFF; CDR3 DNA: TGTGCCAGCAGCGTCACGGGACTAGCCTACGTAGAGCAGTTCTTC
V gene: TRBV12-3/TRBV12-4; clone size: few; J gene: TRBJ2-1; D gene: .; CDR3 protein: CASSLLPQGNEQFF; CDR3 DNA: TGTGCCAGCAGTTTATTGCCCCAAGGGAATGAGCAGTTCTTC
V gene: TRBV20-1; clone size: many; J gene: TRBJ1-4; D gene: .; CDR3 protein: CSVGRDNEKLFF; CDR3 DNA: TGCAGCGTTGGGAGGGACAATGAAAAACTGTTTTTT
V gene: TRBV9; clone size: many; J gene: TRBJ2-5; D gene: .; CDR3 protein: CASSGLVQETQYF; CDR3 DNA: TGTGCCAGCAGCGGATTGGTCCAAGAGACCCAGTACTTC
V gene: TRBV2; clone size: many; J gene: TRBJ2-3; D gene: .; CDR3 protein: CASSQNRLDTQYF; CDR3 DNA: TGTGCCAGCAGTCAAAACCGCCTGGATACGCAGTATTTT
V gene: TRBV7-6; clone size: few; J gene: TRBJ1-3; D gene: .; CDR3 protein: CASSLGQGLGNTIYF; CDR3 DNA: TGTGCCAGCAGCTTAGGCCAGGGCTTGGGAAACACCATATATTTT
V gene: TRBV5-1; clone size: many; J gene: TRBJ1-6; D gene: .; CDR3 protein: CASSLGEAGSPLHF; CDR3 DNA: TGCGCCAGCAGCTTAGGAGAGGCTGGTTCACCCCTCCACTTT
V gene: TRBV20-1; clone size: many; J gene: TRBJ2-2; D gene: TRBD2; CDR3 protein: CSARKGGRGTGELFF; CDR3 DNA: TGCAGTGCTAGAAAAGGAGGGCGGGGGACCGGGGAGCTGTTTTTT
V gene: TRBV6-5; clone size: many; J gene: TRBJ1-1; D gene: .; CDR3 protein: CASSYSKRGTEAFF; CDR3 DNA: TGTGCCAGCAGTTATTCCAAGAGGGGCACTGAAGCTTTCTTT